This T cell receptor beta chain derives from a study of blood T cell repertoires in COVID-19. Study details: COVID-19 samples, acute and convalescent, were from the United States, Italy and Spain. Sources were T cells, B-cell-depleted T cells, or PBMCs; the material itself was cDNA or gDNA.

Original processing methods: Counts of nucleated cells, estimated from reference gene primer amplification, were obtained. Clones were sequenced by immunoSEQ multiplex PCR, and TCRdb holds only the in-frame ones, with some missing. V and J calls and clone size are copied from that table; D and trimming were computed from the DNA. The sample contains 25,000 to 35,000 clones, approximately 85% of which appear only once. The V gene end was trimmed by 4 bases and the J gene end by 3 bases; junction bases not matched to a gene: 3. Germline values: CDR1 SGHDT, CDR2 YYEEEE. This CDR3 is built from 14 residues.

The gene calls are TRBV5-6 and TRBJ2-1; 8 bases are shared with TRBD1. The sample consisted of peripheral blood. The receptor was derived from a human donor in a cohort sampled during active COVID-19. CDR3 sequence reads: CASSETGVYNEQFF. CDR3 sequence (DNA): TGTGCCAGCAGCGAGACAGGGGTCTACAATGAGCAGTTCTTC. The full variable domain, with the rest looked up from reference TRBV5-6 and TRBJ2-1, is DAGVTQSPTHLIKTRGQQVTLRCSPKSGHDTVSWYQQALGQGPQFIFQYYEEEERQRGNFPDRFSGHQFPNYSSELNVNALLLGDSALYLCASSETGVYNEQFFGPGTRLTVL.